The 23 T cell receptor beta chains given below trace back to one sample, sequenced in a study of CD8 T cells in Susac syndrome. It was with random hexamers that roughly 0.5 to 1 ug RNA was reverse transcribed. TCRdb itself ran the immunoSEQ multiplex PCR reads through MiXCR, one entry per CDR3 protein. The sample holds approximately 190,000 distinct CDR3 sequences; 85% to 95% are singletons and the top ten take around 0.16%. Input material: CD8+ T cells from PBMCs. Receptors originate from a human donor with Susac syndrome.

This chain links TRBV27 with TRBJ2-5; D unclear. Germline lookup yields CDR1 MNHEY and CDR2 SMNVEV (reference sequence). This CDR3 is built from 14 residues. V was pared by 2 bases and J by 1 base, with 8 bases between. The CDR3 region has the DNA TGTGCCAGCAGTTTAGGTGGGGTCCAAGAGACCCAGTACTTC. This encodes CASSLGGVQETQYF.

The chain combines TRBV20-1 with TRBJ1-2; D gene uncertain. Trimming pared 3 bases from V and 5 bases from J, leaving 7 bases between. CDR3 size: 11 residues. Per the germline V gene, CDR1 is DFQATT and CDR2 is SNEGSKA (reference sequence). CDR3 in amino acids: CSASVRYGYTF. The CDR3 nucleotides read TGCAGTGCTAGTGTTCGGTATGGCTACACCTTC.

The chain has TRBV27 and TRBJ2-1; no definite D call. The germline V and J ends were trimmed by 2 bases and 6 bases, with 14 bases remaining between them. This CDR3 comprises 15 residues. Germline V gene lookup returns CDR1 MNHEY and CDR2 SMNVEV (reference sequence). The CDR3 spells CASSLMAPGGNEQFF. CDR3 in DNA: TGTGCCAGCAGTTTAATGGCTCCTGGTGGCAATGAGCAGTTCTTC.

This chain links TRBV5-1 with TRBJ1-2; D is unclear. The CDR3 loop spans 13 amino acids. The germline V gene has CDR1 SGHRS and CDR2 YFSETQ. Trimming cost V 6 bases and J 8 bases, with 17 bases left between them. CDR3 nucleotide sequence: TGCGCCAGCACGGAGAATAGGGTGCGGGGCTACACCTTC. It codes for CASTENRVRGYTF.

This sequence joins TRBV27 and TRBJ1-3; D unclear. Germline CDR1 is MNHEY and CDR2 is SMNVEV (reference sequence). Trimming cost V 0 bases and J 1 base, with 7 bases left between them. The CDR3 runs 15 residues. In DNA form, the CDR3 reads TGTGCCAGCAGTTTATCTCGTGGGTCTGGAAACACCATATATTTT. Its translation: CASSLSRGSGNTIYF.

The chain uses TRBV28 and TRBJ1-2; D call uncertain. The CDR3 covers 14 residues. Germline assignment: CDR1 MDHEN and CDR2 SYDVKM. Trimming pared 7 bases from V and 2 bases from J, leaving 14 bases between. The CDR3 here is CASTINAANYGYTF. The CDR3 nucleotides are TGTGCCAGCACTATAAACGCGGCGAACTATGGCTACACCTTC.

The rearrangement uses TRBV7-9 and TRBJ2-7, with 9 bases identical to TRBD1. The CDR3 covers 15 residues. After removal of 5 bases from V and 3 bases from J, the junction contained 8 bases not matched to a gene. CDR1 is SEHNR, CDR2 FQNEAQ, per germline (reference sequence). The DNA for the CDR3 is TGTGCCAGCAGCGATAGGGGACAGGGACACTACGAGCAGTACTTC. Translating it yields CASSDRGQGHYEQYF.

As to this clonotype: An end of the junction differs from the germline gene, which may be a read error. The V and J genes are TRBV20-1 and TRBJ1-5, with 7 bases identical to TRBD1. Germline assignment: CDR1 DFQATT and CDR2 SNEGSKA (reference sequence). CDR3 size: 20 residues. CDR3 sequence (DNA): TGCAGTGCTAGAGAACGTGACAGGGACATTGTGTTTCTCGGCAATCACCCCCAGCATTTT. It yields the protein CSARERDRDIVFLGNHPQHF.

V usage is TRBV9 and J usage is TRBJ2-3; 13 nucleotides agree with TRBD2. The V and J ends lost 3 bases and 6 bases, in that order; junction bases with no gene match: 16. Germline V lookup: CDR1 SGDLS, CDR2 YYNGEE. The CDR3 has 19 amino acids. Written as DNA, the CDR3 is TGTGCCAGCAGCGCCCCCATAACCGGGACTAGCGGGGACGGCGATACGCAGTATTTT. Its translation is CASSAPITGTSGDGDTQYF.

The gene calls are TRBV21-1 and TRBJ1-1; the DNA was not compared with TRBD1, the D call given in the table. TRBV21-1 is annotated as a pseudogene. CDR3 length equals 13 residues. The CDR3 DNA sequence: TGTGCCAGCAGCAAAATCAGGGCGACTGAAGCTTTCTTT. Protein: CASSKIRATEAFF.

V gene TRBV30 combines with J gene TRBJ2-1; TRBD2 might be the D (6 bases). Germline CDR1 GTSNPN, CDR2 SVGIG (reference sequence). CDR3 length: 13 residues. V lost 4 bases, J lost 8 bases, and 15 bases lay in between. The CDR3 DNA is TGTGCCTGGACTCTGGGGGGAGGCGATGAGCAGTTCTTC. Its protein product is CAWTLGGGDEQFF.

The chain couples TRBV14 to TRBJ1-5; D is perhaps TRBD1 (5 bases). Germline V lookup: CDR1 SGHDN, CDR2 FVKESK. V lost 4 bases and J 7 bases, leaving 11 bases between the germline ends. The CDR3 consists of 13 residues. The CDR3 DNA reads TGTGCCAGCAGCCCTGCTGGGGGGCAGCCCCAGCATTTT. It specifies CASSPAGGQPQHF.

V and J are TRBV2 and TRBJ2-7; tentative D call: TRBD1 (5 bases). V lost 11 bases to trimming and J lost 7 bases, with 21 bases between them. Germline V gene data show CDR1 as SNHLY and CDR2 as FYNNEI. The CDR3 spans 13 residues. The CDR3: CAGARSPTSEQYF. DNA of the CDR3: TGTGCCGGGGCTCGGTCCCCCACCAGTGAGCAGTACTTC.

V gene TRBV27 combines with J gene TRBJ2-1, with D possibly being TRBD1 (5 bases). This CDR3 contains 15 residues. Per the germline V gene, CDR1 is MNHEY and CDR2 is SMNVEV (reference sequence). Trimming stripped 0 bases from V and 5 bases from J, with 11 bases between. In DNA, the CDR3 is TGTGCCAGCAGTTTATCGTCGGGCAGGGACAATGAGCAGTTCTTC. This encodes CASSLSSGRDNEQFF.

The V call is TRBV7-2, the J call TRBJ1-5, with TRBD1 matching 7 bases. This CDR3 contains 17 residues. Germline CDR1 and CDR2: SGHTA and FQGNSA. Losses at the gene ends were 1 base for V and 7 bases for J; bases not matched to a gene: 13. CDR3 nucleotides: TGTGCCAGCAGCTTAGTTCTGGTGACAGGGTCTTCCCAGCCCCAGCATTTT. Amino acid sequence: CASSLVLVTGSSQPQHF.

V usage is TRBV12-5 and J usage is TRBJ2-3; TRBD1 might be the D (6 bases). The CDR3 spans 15 residues. V lost 5 bases to trimming and J lost 4 bases, with 16 bases between them. Per the germline V gene, CDR1 is LGHNT and CDR2 is FRNRAP. CDR3 residues: CASGPLQGSADTQYF. DNA for the CDR3: TGTGCTAGTGGTCCCTTACAGGGTTCTGCAGATACGCAGTATTTT.

This chain connects TRBV29-1 to TRBJ1-1, with D tentatively TRBD1 (5 bases). V lost 5 bases and J 1 base, leaving 8 bases between the germline ends. The germline gives CDR1 SQVTM, CDR2 ANQGSEA. This CDR3 comprises 12 residues. CDR3 loop: CSVSGTNTEAFF. CDR3 coding DNA: TGCAGCGTTTCCGGGACGAACACTGAAGCTTTCTTT.

The gene calls are TRBV4-1 and TRBJ2-3; no firm D call. Germline V CDR1 and CDR2: MGHRA, YSYEKL. V was shortened by 1 base and J by 0 bases, with 11 bases between the two germline ends. The CDR3 totals 16 residues. CDR3 DNA sequence: TGCGCCAGCAGCCAAGGATCTCTTGCGAGCACAGATACGCAGTATTTT. Translating gives CASSQGSLASTDTQYF.

The chain carries TRBV9 and TRBJ1-5; D is undetermined. This CDR3 contains 15 residues. V lost 0 bases, J lost 2 bases, and 9 bases lay in between. CDR1 is SGDLS and CDR2 is YYNGEE in the germline V gene. In nucleotides, the CDR3 is TGTGCCAGCAGCGTAGGAGGGTTGGGCAATCAGCCCCAGCATTTT. Its protein product is CASSVGGLGNQPQHF.

The CDR3 bases are TGTGCCAGCAGTTTCCGGGACGCATCTCGTCAGAACACCGGGGAGCTGTTTTTT. This gives the protein CASSFRDASRQNTGELFF. This sequence joins TRBV12-3 or TRBV12-4 and TRBJ2-2; D tentatively reads TRBD1 or TRBD2 (5 bases each). This CDR3 comprises 18 residues. With 3 bases removed from V and 1 base from J, the gap between germline ends came to 18 bases.

This rearrangement joins TRBV20-1 to TRBJ2-3; D possibly corresponds to TRBD2 (6 bases). This CDR3 region has 14 residues. Per germline, CDR1 DFQATT and CDR2 SNEGSKA (reference sequence). Trimming removed 3 bases at V and 3 bases at J, with 13 bases between. CDR3 in amino acids: CSASWREGTDTQYF. The CDR3 DNA is TGCAGTGCTAGTTGGCGGGAAGGGACAGATACGCAGTATTTT.

The rearrangement joins TRBV24-1 to TRBJ2-1, with D uncertain. The CDR3 extends over 15 amino acids. CDR1 is KGHDR, CDR2 SFDVKD, per germline. The V end lost 5 bases, the J end lost 0 bases, and 10 bases lay between the germline ends. Here the CDR3 DNA reads TGTGCCACCAGTGGGGCAGAGAACTCCTACAATGAGCAGTTCTTC. It specifies CATSGAENSYNEQFF.

This clonotype was detected only once. This sequence joins TRBV24-1 and TRBJ2-5; D gene unclear. Germline loops: CDR1 KGHDR, CDR2 SFDVKD. The CDR3 runs to 12 residues. The germline V and J ends were trimmed by 4 bases and 9 bases, with 11 bases remaining between them. This CDR3 is CATSDLRSAQYF. CDR3 in DNA: TGTGCCACCAGTGACCTCCGGTCGGCCCAGTACTTC.